Below are 19 T cell receptor beta chains sequenced from a single sample in a study of blood T cell repertoires in COVID-19. Data came from immunoSEQ multiplex PCR; TCRdb stores just in-frame clones and leaves some out. This table holds 230,000 or so clones, about 88% found once. The sample was PBMCs or T cells enriched from blood (not recorded which). The source is a woman between 25 and 40 years old who had recovered from COVID-19.

V gene TRBV4-1 combines with J gene TRBJ2-7, with D possibly being TRBD1 (5 bases). The germline CDR1 and CDR2 sequences are MGHRA and YSYEKL. The CDR3 is made up of 13 amino acids. V was shortened by 1 base and J by 3 bases, with 7 bases between the two germline ends. DNA of the CDR3: TGCGCCAGCAGCCAAGTGGGGCACTACGAGCAGTACTTC. Encoded protein: CASSQVGHYEQYF.

The chain is built from TRBV6-2 or TRBV6-3 and TRBJ2-1; D is unclear. This CDR3 region has 12 residues. In germline, CDR1 is MNHEY, CDR2 SVGEGT. V was clipped by 2 bases and J by 7 bases, with 6 bases between them. Here the CDR3 DNA reads TGTGCCAGCAGTTACCCCGTGAATGAGCAGTTCTTC. Protein: CASSYPVNEQFF.

This sequence joins TRBV12-3 or TRBV12-4 and TRBJ1-1, with D perhaps TRBD1 (5 bases). The V end lost 6 bases, the J end lost 8 bases, and 13 bases lay between the germline ends. CDR3 length: 12 amino acids. The CDR3 bases are TGTGCCAGCAGCTCGACAGTTTCCGAAGCTTTCTTT. Protein sequence: CASSSTVSEAFF.

V usage is TRBV4-3 and J usage is TRBJ1-1; TRBD1 matches 7 bases. This CDR3 has 14 residues. Germline trimming cut 1 base from V and 8 bases from J; bases unmatched to any gene: 7. The germline V gene has CDR1 LGHNA and CDR2 YSLEER. DNA of the CDR3: TGCGCCAGCAGCCAAGCCCTGACAGGGAAGGAAGCTTTCTTT. Protein sequence: CASSQALTGKEAFF.

The CDR3: CASSQEPGQGYQPQHF. The CDR3 bases are TGCGCCAGCAGCCAAGAACCGGGACAGGGGTATCAGCCCCAGCATTTT. The chain uses TRBV4-1 and TRBJ1-5; 10 bases agree with TRBD1. CDR3 length equals 16 residues. Germline lookup yields CDR1 MGHRA and CDR2 YSYEKL. The V segment lost 0 bases and the J segment 5 bases; nucleotides outside the gene matches: 4.

The chain uses TRBV6-5 and TRBJ1-5; 9 nucleotides line up with TRBD1. This CDR3 comprises 13 residues. V gave up 4 bases and J gave up 5 bases; unmatched junction bases: 0. Germline V gene data show CDR1 as MNHEY and CDR2 as SVGAGI. This CDR3 is CASSWTGDQPQHF. CDR3 nucleotide sequence: TGTGCCAGCAGTTGGACAGGGGATCAGCCCCAGCATTTT.

The rearrangement uses TRBV6-5 and TRBJ2-1; TRBD2 matches 9 bases. Germline values: CDR1 MNHEY, CDR2 SVGAGI. The CDR3 loop spans 14 amino acids. V was clipped by 6 bases and J by 8 bases; unmatched bases: 8. CDR3 bases: TGTGCCAGCAGGTCCAGCGGGGGGACTGATGAGCAGTTCTTC. Its protein product is CASRSSGGTDEQFF.

This chain links TRBV4-3 with TRBJ2-2; D may be TRBD2 (7 bases). The CDR3 sequence is 16 residues long. Germline-derived CDR1 and CDR2 are LGHNA and YSLEER. V was cut by 1 base and J by 4 bases, with 13 bases left in between. CDR3 nucleotides: TGCGCCAGCAGCCAAGCTAGAGGGGGGGGCACCGGGGAGCTGTTTTTT. Translation: CASSQARGGGTGELFF.

This clone was recorded once. This chain joins TRBV4-2 and TRBJ1-1; 12 nucleotides match TRBD1. This CDR3 has 15 amino acids. Trimming took 4 bases from V and 5 from J; bases not matched to a gene: 5. Germline assignment: CDR1 LGHNA and CDR2 YNFKEQ. CDR3 residues: CASSLGTGGQTEAFF. CDR3 in DNA: TGTGCCAGCAGCCTAGGGACAGGGGGCCAGACTGAAGCTTTCTTT.

The chain joins TRBV15 to TRBJ2-2; 9 nucleotides match TRBD1. Germline V gene sequence: CDR1 LNHNV, CDR2 YYDKDF (reference sequence). The V gene end was trimmed by 1 base and the J gene end by 3 bases; junction bases not matched to a gene: 6. The CDR3 runs 17 residues. The CDR3 DNA follows: TGTGCCACCAGCAGAGTATTGGGACAGGGCTACACCGGGGAGCTGTTTTTT. Translation gives CATSRVLGQGYTGELFF. The full variable domain, rest sourced from reference TRBV15 and TRBJ2-2, is DAMVIQNPRYQVTQFGKPVTLSCSQTLNHNVMYWYQQKSSQAPKLLFHYYDKDFNNEADTPDNFQSRRPNTSFCFLDIRSPGLGDTAMYLCATSRVLGQGYTGELFFGEGSRLTVL.

The J gene is TRBJ2-1, the V gene TRBV27; TRBD1 matches at 12 bases. The CDR3 covers 15 residues. CDR1 and CDR2 from the germline V gene are MNHEY and SMNVEV (reference sequence). V gave up 8 bases and J gave up 7 bases; unmatched junction bases: 9. The CDR3 reads CASRGTGGVWNEQFF. The CDR3 region has the DNA TGTGCCAGCCGAGGGACAGGGGGCGTTTGGAATGAGCAGTTCTTC.

This chain links TRBV6-5 with TRBJ2-7, with D possibly being TRBD1 (6 bases). This CDR3 contains 13 residues. Germline-derived CDR1 and CDR2 are MNHEY and SVGAGI. Trimming left V 6 bases short and J 5 bases short, with 14 bases between. This CDR3 is CASRDRTVHEQYF. DNA of the CDR3: TGTGCCAGCAGGGATCGGACAGTCCACGAGCAGTACTTC.

This chain connects TRBV19 to TRBJ1-2; D possibly corresponds to TRBD1 (6 bases). This CDR3 comprises 12 residues. Germline V CDR1 and CDR2: LNHDA, SQIVND (reference sequence). Trimming stripped 10 bases from V and 6 bases from J, with 15 bases between. DNA for the CDR3: TGTGCCACTCGAACAGGGTTCGATGGCTACACCTTC. Residues: CATRTGFDGYTF. The whole variable domain, remainder taken from reference TRBV19 and TRBJ1-2, is DGGITQSPKYLFRKEGQNVTLSCEQNLNHDAMYWYRQDPGQGLRLIYYSQIVNDFQKGDIAEGYSVSREKKESFPLTVTSAQKNPTAFYLCATRTGFDGYTFGSGTRLTVV.

The genes are TRBV3-1 (or the pseudogene TRBV3-2) and TRBJ2-4; no definite D call. V was clipped by 0 bases and J by 4 bases, with 7 bases between them. The length of the CDR3 is 14 residues. Per the germline V gene, CDR1 is LGHDT and CDR2 is YNNKEL (reference sequence). In DNA form, the CDR3 reads TGTGCCAGCAGCCAAGATTGGCAGAAAAACATTCAGTACTTC. Its translation: CASSQDWQKNIQYF.

J is TRBJ1-1 and V is TRBV2, with D possibly being TRBD1 (6 bases). Trimming shortened V by 1 base and J by 10 bases, and 16 bases separated the two germline ends. From germline, CDR1 is SNHLY and CDR2 FYNNEI. This CDR3 spans 14 amino acids. DNA of the CDR3: TGTGCCAGCAGTGAAGGGTTTACAGGGTCCCCAGCTTTCTTT. The encoded protein is CASSEGFTGSPAFF.

This clone was seen a single time. The V call is TRBV11-2, the J call TRBJ2-3; TRBD1 matches 10 bases. Trimming removed 5 bases from V and 4 bases from J; junction bases left unmatched: 6. The CDR3 covers 15 residues. Germline V gene data show CDR1 as SGHAT and CDR2 as FQNNGV. In DNA, the CDR3 is TGTGCCAGCAGCCGACAGGGGGCGCTCCCAGATACGCAGTATTTT. This encodes CASSRQGALPDTQYF. Drawing the rest from reference TRBV11-2 and TRBJ2-3, the complete variable domain is EAGVAQSPRYKIIEKRQSVAFWCNPISGHATLYWYQQILGQGPKLLIQFQNNGVVDDSQLPKDRFSAERLKGVDSTLKIQPAKLEDSAVYLCASSRQGALPDTQYFGPGTRLTVL.

V and J are TRBV7-9 and TRBJ1-2; tentatively, D is TRBD1 (5 bases). V lost 0 bases and J lost 4, with 12 bases in between. This CDR3 contains 15 residues. CDR1 SEHNR and CDR2 FQNEAQ come from the germline V gene (reference sequence). CDR3 loop: CASSLAGQGGYGYTF. The CDR3 DNA is TGTGCCAGCAGCTTAGCGGGCCAGGGCGGCTATGGCTACACCTTC.

The chain combines TRBV2 with TRBJ1-3; a weak D match, TRBD1 (6 bases). Trimming took 5 bases from V and 14 from J, leaving 13 bases between them. There are 11 residues in the CDR3. CDR1 is SNHLY, CDR2 FYNNEI, per germline. Here the CDR3 reads CASSRDRLLYF. CDR3 sequence (DNA): TGTGCCAGCAGTAGAGACAGGCTATTATATTTT.

Here the CDR3 reads CASSPVLAGSYNEQFF. CDR3 coding DNA: TGTGCCAGCAGCCCTGTACTAGCGGGCTCCTACAATGAGCAGTTCTTC. The rearrangement uses TRBV3-1 (or the pseudogene TRBV3-2) and TRBJ2-1, with 9 nucleotides matching TRBD2. CDR3 length equals 16 residues. Trimming took 4 bases from V and 0 from J; bases not matched to a gene: 4. CDR1 and CDR2 (germline): LGHDT, YNNKEL (reference sequence).